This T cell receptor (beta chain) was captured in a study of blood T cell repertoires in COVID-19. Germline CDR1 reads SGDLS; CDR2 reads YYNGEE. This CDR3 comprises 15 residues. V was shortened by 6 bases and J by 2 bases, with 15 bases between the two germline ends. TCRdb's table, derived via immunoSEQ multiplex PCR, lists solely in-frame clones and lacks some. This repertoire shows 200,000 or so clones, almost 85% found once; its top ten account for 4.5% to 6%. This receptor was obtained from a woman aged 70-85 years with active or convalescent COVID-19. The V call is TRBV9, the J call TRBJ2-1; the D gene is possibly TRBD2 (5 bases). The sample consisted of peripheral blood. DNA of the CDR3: TGTGCCAGCAACCCCCAAGCTAGCCCCTACAATGAGCAGTTCTTC. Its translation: CASNPQASPYNEQFF.